Below, 12 T cell receptor beta chains from the same sample are listed, as sequenced in a study of T cells in Graves' hyperthyroidism and ophthalmopathy. RNA transcripts yielded amplified TCR beta CDR3 regions. A first-round RT-PCR of the TCR CDR3 used the HTBI primer set. TCRdb fed the multiplex PCR reads into MiXCR, producing one record per CDR3 protein. The sample has approximately 590,000 distinct CDR3 sequences, around 16% seen once. Sequencing was carried out using blood. The receptor set was obtained from a woman in her twenties or thirties with Graves' hyperthyroidism.

This clonotype has at least ten counts. The V gene is TRBV29-1, the J gene TRBJ1-1, with a weak D call TRBD1 (6 bases). Germline values: CDR1 SQVTM, CDR2 ANQGSEA. The germline V and J ends were trimmed by 5 bases and 1 base, with 23 bases remaining between them. This CDR3 is 17 amino acids long. Here the CDR3 DNA reads TGCAGCGTTACAGGGATGGTCTCCAGGGATAGGAACACTGAAGCTTTCTTT. This gives the protein CSVTGMVSRDRNTEAFF. Using reference TRBV29-1 and TRBJ1-1 for the parts outside the CDR3, the full variable domain is SAVISQKPSRDICQRGTSLTIQCQVDSQVTMMFWYRQQPGQSLTLIATANQGSEATYESGFVIDKFPISRPNLTFSTLTVSNMSPEDSSIYLCSVTGMVSRDRNTEAFFGQGTRLTVV.

This clonotype was seen ten or more times. The chain links TRBV2 to TRBJ2-1; no clear D. CDR3 length: 13 residues. CDR1 and CDR2 from the germline V gene are SNHLY and FYNNEI. V lost 7 bases, J lost 5 bases, and 12 bases lay in between. CDR3 residues: CASIFPKNNEQFF. CDR3 DNA: TGTGCCAGCATTTTTCCCAAAAACAATGAGCAGTTCTTC.

This clonotype was recorded at least ten times. The chain uses TRBV11-2 and TRBJ2-7, with D perhaps assigned TRBD1 or TRBD2 (5 bases each). The CDR3 runs 14 residues. In germline, CDR1 is SGHAT, CDR2 FQNNGV. V was trimmed by 4 bases and J by 3 bases, leaving 13 bases between them. CDR3 region: CASSWGITLYEQYF. Written as DNA, the CDR3 is TGTGCCAGCAGCTGGGGGATTACCCTCTACGAGCAGTACTTC.

This clonotype was detected a few times. CDR3 region: CASGVTLNTEAFF. The CDR3 DNA follows: TGTGCCAGCGGAGTTACACTGAACACTGAAGCTTTCTTT. The chain couples TRBV12-3 or TRBV12-4 to TRBJ1-1; D is ambiguous. Trimming shortened V by 8 bases and J by 0 bases, and 10 bases separated the two germline ends. The CDR3 loop spans 13 amino acids.

The table lists this clonotype with many counts. V and J are TRBV7-2 and TRBJ1-5; D remains unclear. V shed 5 bases and J shed 3 bases, with 14 bases lying between them. This CDR3 is built from 15 residues. Germline CDR1 and CDR2: SGHTA and FQGNSA. Here the CDR3 DNA reads TGTGCCAGCAGCCTCTATGTCGGGTACAATCAGCCCCAGCATTTT. Translated: CASSLYVGYNQPQHF.

The chain combines TRBV5-1 with TRBJ2-6, with TRBD1 matching over 12 bases. CDR3 size: 19 residues. V lost 4 bases to trimming and J lost 0 bases; unmatched junction nucleotides: 8. Germline V CDR1 and CDR2: SGHRS, YFSETQ. CDR3 DNA sequence: TGCGCCAGCAGCGAATACCGGGACAGGGGGCTCTCTGGGGCCAACGTCCTGACTTTC. This translates into CASSEYRDRGLSGANVLTF.

At least ten counts were recorded for this clonotype. The chain couples TRBV10-2 to TRBJ2-7, with a weak D call TRBD2 (6 bases). Trimming shortened V by 0 bases and J by 5 bases, and 14 bases separated the two germline ends. This CDR3 is 15 amino acids long. Germline lookup yields CDR1 WSHSY and CDR2 SAAADI. CDR3 DNA sequence: TGCGCCAGCAGTGAGTCTTTCGCGGGAAGAAACGAGCAGTACTTC. It specifies CASSESFAGRNEQYF.

The chain carries TRBV12-5 and TRBJ2-1, with TRBD1 matching 11 bases. The J call may be mistaken, given a closer DNA end match to TRBJ2-7. The CDR3 runs 19 residues. Germline CDR1 reads LGHNT; CDR2 reads FRNRAP. The DNA of the CDR3 is TGTGCTAGTGGTGGGGACAGGGGGATCGCTACTAGGGCCTACAATGAGCAGTACTTC. Encoded protein: CASGGDRGIATRAYNEQYF.

In this sample, this clonotype turned up many times. The chain employs TRBV20-1 and TRBJ2-1; D is possibly TRBD1 or TRBD2 (5 bases each). V was clipped by 4 bases and J by 1 base, with 11 bases between them. CDR3 size: 14 residues. In germline, CDR1 is DFQATT, CDR2 SNEGSKA (reference sequence). The DNA for the CDR3 is TGCAGTGCTAACCAGGGAGTTTCCTACAATGAGCAGTTCTTC. Protein sequence: CSANQGVSYNEQFF.

The chain carries TRBV7-2 and TRBJ2-7; 8 nucleotides agree with TRBD2. The CDR3 length is 16 residues. CDR1 and CDR2 from the germline V gene are SGHTA and FQGNSA. The V and J ends lost 5 bases and 4 bases, in that order; junction bases with no gene match: 13. The CDR3 loop is CASSPAPSAGGYEQYF. CDR3 sequence (DNA): TGTGCCAGCAGCCCCGCCCCCTCGGCGGGGGGTTACGAGCAGTACTTC. The whole variable domain, remainder taken from reference TRBV7-2 and TRBJ2-7, is GAGVSQSPSNKVTEKGKDVELRCDPISGHTALYWYRQSLGQGLEFLIYFQGNSAPDKSGLPSDRFSAERTGGSVSTLTIQRTQQEDSAVYLCASSPAPSAGGYEQYFGPGTRLTVT.

The sample holds many counts of this clonotype. The genes are TRBV7-9 and TRBJ1-1; D is unclear. This CDR3 region has 12 residues. Germline V gene sequence: CDR1 SEHNR, CDR2 FQNEAQ (reference sequence). V was pared by 2 bases and J by 6 bases, with 7 bases between. The CDR3 region has the DNA TGTGCCAGCAGCTTAAAGGGAGCTGAAGCTTTCTTT. It specifies CASSLKGAEAFF.

This clonotype was seen many times. The chain couples TRBV20-1 to TRBJ1-2; the D is unclear. The CDR3 sequence is 13 residues long. Germline assignment: CDR1 DFQATT and CDR2 SNEGSKA (reference sequence). Deletions cut 0 bases from V and 8 bases from J, with 13 bases between. The CDR3, as DNA: TGCAGTGCTAGAGACCCGGGCCTCCGAGGCTACACCTTC. Residues: CSARDPGLRGYTF.